This T cell receptor (beta chain) was obtained from a study of cytomegalovirus exposure and HLA in healthy donors (dated by TCRdb to about 2017). Context from the whole study: According to a later analysis, the 120 or so validation repertoires were produced on the same platform as the 666 repertoires of the first cohort. The study aimed to test whether cataloging public T cell receptors could reveal signatures of past pathogen exposure. In addition to the first cohort of roughly 700 subjects, a separate validation cohort of some 120 different subjects was used. The study combined high-throughput TCR immunosequencing, statistical association of individual TCRs with disease status, and machine learning to predict cytomegalovirus infection status.

Notes on this clone: Its specific antigen is unknown. Base qualities are not at hand, and no much larger clone is one base apart.

The germline V gene yields MDHEN for CDR1 and SYDVKM for CDR2. The CDR3 spans 16 residues, from the cysteine through the phenylalanine. The entry retains the CDR3 DNA only, 48 bases that are in frame from base 1. The junction shows trimming of 1 base on V and 3 bases on J, and the gene matches do not reach 4 bases of it. The method behind the library was the immunoSEQ multiplex PCR assay. The authors' analysis ran thus. A statistical classification framework was developed to diagnose cytomegalovirus status using the catalog of TCR beta chain sequences. TCRdb took this table from immuneACCESS and kept in-frame rearrangements with V and J called. Such tables lack part of the clones; where checked against another copy, unresolved V genes explain under half of the gap, and the rest is unexplained. That table is the source of V, J and clone size, and D and trimming were worked out from the DNA. The sample includes around 50,000 clones, with around 94% observed a single time. The top ten clonotypes cover 7.8% of the sample.

Separate from the roughly 650-subject first cohort, the validation cohort of around 130 subjects was the group to which the donors belonged. What the research found in general, with its limitations: A total of fewer than 200 TCR beta chains were listed by the study as associated with cytomegalovirus. The classifier was reported to diagnose cytomegalovirus status with high specificity and sensitivity in both the original and validation cohorts. It was suggested by the authors that the approach could potentially be generalized to other disease states and immunological phenotypes. Most TCR sequences were seen in very few donors, while some public TCRs were found in many individuals. The validation cohort had no HLA typing available for a later analysis, so co-occurrence within that cohort was assessed over all 130 or so repertoires. In vitro tests confirmed that a few of the cytomegalovirus-associated TCR beta chains recognize cytomegalovirus antigens. Subsequent analysis determined that TCRs grouped into clusters in the first cohort also showed a tendency toward co-occurrence across the approximately 110 validation repertoires, and approximately 94% of cluster scores exceeded 0.

This receptor was taken from a young woman in good health and CMV-seropositive. The chain couples TRBV28 to TRBJ2-7, and TRBD2 matches 12 of the central bases. The sequenced sample was PBMCs. The sequenced DNA is TGTGCCAGCAGTTTATCTCTAGCGGGAGGGAACTACGAGCAGTACTTC. Its product reads: CASSLSLAGGNYEQYF.